One sample yielded the 20 T cell receptor beta chains listed below, sequenced in a study of cytomegalovirus exposure and HLA in healthy donors. PCR primers comprised 60 Vbeta and 13 Jbeta primers. The data were produced by immunoSEQ multiplex PCR, yet TCRdb's version contains in-frame clones alone and is incomplete. The table lists 80,000 or so clones, about 71% of them singletons. Sequencing input: PBMCs. These receptors were taken from a woman between 40 and 50 years old in good health and CMV-seronegative.

In this sample, this clone turned up a few times. This chain links TRBV5-8 with TRBJ2-5, with 11 positions matching TRBD2. J gave up 4 bases and V 0 bases, and 5 bases lay outside the gene matches. CDR1 is SGHTS and CDR2 is YDEGEE in the germline V gene. The length of the CDR3 is 16 residues. CDR3 bases: TGTGCCAGCAGCTTGGGTACTAGCGGGAGAGGAGAGACCCAGTACTTC. Amino acid sequence: CASSLGTSGRGETQYF. Based on the CDR3 plus reference TRBV5-8 and TRBJ2-5, the full variable domain is EAGVTQSPTHLIKTRGQQATLRCSPISGHTSVYWYQQALGLGLQFLLWYDEGEERNRGNFPPRFSGRQFPNYSSELNVNALELEDSALYLCASSLGTSGRGETQYFGPGTRLLVL.

The chain employs TRBV9 and TRBJ2-1; 12 positions agree with TRBD2. CDR1 SGDLS and CDR2 YYNGEE come from the germline V gene. The V and J ends lost 4 bases and 2 bases, in that order; junction bases with no gene match: 4. The CDR3 sequence is 16 residues long. The CDR3 is CASSTLAGGPYNEQFF. CDR3 nucleotide sequence: TGTGCCAGCAGCACCCTAGCGGGAGGGCCCTACAATGAGCAGTTCTTC.

The CDR3 nucleotides read TGTGCCAGCAGCTTGGGGGGAGCGGGGGAGTCCTACAATGAGCAGTTCTTC. Amino acids: CASSLGGAGESYNEQFF. V is TRBV11-2 and J is TRBJ2-1; the match to TRBD2 covers 8 bases. V lost 3 bases, J lost 1 base, and 8 bases stayed unmatched. Per the germline V gene, CDR1 is SGHAT and CDR2 is FQNNGV. The CDR3 extends over 17 amino acids.

The chain combines TRBV11-2 with TRBJ2-7; 7 positions match TRBD1. V gave up 6 bases and J gave up 1 base; unmatched junction bases: 3. Looked up from germline, CDR1 is SGHAT and CDR2 is FQNNGV. The CDR3 loop spans 13 amino acids. The CDR3: CASRGDRSYEQYF. In nucleotides, the CDR3 is TGTGCCAGCAGGGGGGACAGATCCTACGAGCAGTACTTC. Together with reference TRBV11-2 and TRBJ2-7, the CDR3 gives the full variable domain: EAGVAQSPRYKIIEKRQSVAFWCNPISGHATLYWYQQILGQGPKLLIQFQNNGVVDDSQLPKDRFSAERLKGVDSTLKIQPAKLEDSAVYLCASRGDRSYEQYFGPGTRLTVT.

V is TRBV19 and J is TRBJ2-1; TRBD2 matches at 8 bases. CDR1 LNHDA and CDR2 SQIVND come from the germline V gene (reference sequence). J was trimmed by 2 bases and V by 9 bases; bases with no gene match: 6. The CDR3 has 14 amino acids. Here the CDR3 DNA reads TGTGCCAGCACCAGCGGGAGCACCTACAATGAGCAGTTCTTC. Translation: CASTSGSTYNEQFF.

The chain has TRBV5-4 and TRBJ2-5, with 9 bases matching TRBD2. CDR1 is SGHNT, CDR2 YYREEE, per germline (reference sequence). The junction had 14 bases not matched to a gene; V was cut back by 0 bases and J by 11 bases. The CDR3 is 16 amino acids. The CDR3 region has the DNA TGTGCCAGCAGCTTGGAATCGGCGGGAGGGCTATTGGAGCAGTACTTC. Amino acid sequence: CASSLESAGGLLEQYF.

The rearrangement joins TRBV18 to TRBJ1-3; TRBD1 aligns across 7 bases. CDR1 and CDR2 from the germline V gene are KGHSH and LQKENI. CDR3 length equals 16 residues. Trimming at V came to 1 base and at J to 3 bases, leaving 6 bases not matched to a gene. CDR3 nucleotide sequence: TGTGCCAGCTCACCACTTCCCGGACAGGTTGGAAACACCATATATTTT. The encoded protein is CASSPLPGQVGNTIYF.

J is TRBJ2-7 and V is TRBV10-1; perhaps TRBD2 as D (6 bases). CDR1 WNHNN and CDR2 SYGVQD come from the germline V gene (reference sequence). Trimming removed 2 bases from V and 1 base from J, with 12 bases in between. The length of the CDR3 is 15 residues. CDR3 residues: CASSEGGAGSYEQYF. DNA for the CDR3: TGCGCCAGCAGTGAGGGGGGTGCGGGGTCCTACGAGCAGTACTTC.

The J gene is TRBJ2-7, the V gene TRBV5-4; 10 bases fit TRBD1. The V gene's germline CDR1 is SGHNT and CDR2 YYREEE (reference sequence). V shed 0 bases and J 3 bases; nucleotides not matched to a gene: 3. This CDR3 is 15 amino acids long. The CDR3 region has the DNA TGTGCCAGCAGCTTGGGACAGGGGGCGGACTACGAGCAGTACTTC. Protein sequence: CASSLGQGADYEQYF.

V gene TRBV18 combines with J gene TRBJ2-3; D may be TRBD1 (6 bases). V was pared by 6 bases and J by 1 base, with 11 bases between. Per germline, CDR1 KGHSH and CDR2 LQKENI. The CDR3 has 14 amino acids. CDR3 nucleotides: TGTGCCAGCTCCCAAAAGGGGGGCACAGATACGCAGTATTTT. As protein: CASSQKGGTDTQYF.

The chain uses TRBV9 and TRBJ1-2; D may be TRBD1 (6 bases). Germline V gene data show CDR1 as SGDLS and CDR2 as YYNGEE. CDR3 size: 14 residues. With 4 bases removed from V and 4 bases from J, the gap between germline ends came to 14 bases. The CDR3 region is CASSTPTGLYGYTF. The CDR3 nucleotides are TGTGCCAGCAGCACCCCCACAGGGCTCTATGGCTACACCTTC.

V gene TRBV19 combines with J gene TRBJ1-3; D remains unclear. With 6 bases removed from V and 0 bases from J, the gap between germline ends came to 12 bases. The germline V gene has CDR1 LNHDA and CDR2 SQIVND (reference sequence). The CDR3 has 15 amino acids. This CDR3 is CASSRMGSSGNTIYF. As DNA, the CDR3 is TGTGCCAGTAGCCGCATGGGGAGCTCTGGAAACACCATATATTTT. The full variable domain, its missing parts supplied by reference TRBV19 and TRBJ1-3, is DGGITQSPKYLFRKEGQNVTLSCEQNLNHDAMYWYRQDPGQGLRLIYYSQIVNDFQKGDIAEGYSVSREKKESFPLTVTSAQKNPTAFYLCASSRMGSSGNTIYFGEGSWLTVV.

This clone has more than one count but fewer than ten. The V call is TRBV19, the J call TRBJ1-1; no firm D call. Germline CDR1 LNHDA, CDR2 SQIVND (reference sequence). Trimming removed 3 bases from V and 7 bases from J, with 15 bases in between. The CDR3 runs 14 residues. The CDR3 region is CASSILWRYGEAFF. The CDR3 bases are TGTGCCAGTAGTATTCTTTGGCGGTACGGTGAAGCTTTCTTT.

The chain joins TRBV19 to TRBJ2-3; D is unresolved. This CDR3 is 13 amino acids long. Trimming took 2 bases from V and 1 from J, leaving 4 bases between them. The germline V gene encodes CDR1 LNHDA and CDR2 SQIVND (reference sequence). The CDR3 protein is CASSIIGTDTQYF. In DNA, the CDR3 is TGTGCCAGTAGTATAATAGGCACAGATACGCAGTATTTT.

The rearrangement uses TRBV28 and TRBJ1-4, with 7 bases fitting TRBD1. The junction had 10 bases not matched to a gene; V was cut back by 10 bases and J by 8 bases. CDR3 size: 13 residues. Germline CDR1 MDHEN, CDR2 SYDVKM. The DNA for the CDR3 is TGTGCCACGGCGGACAGGCCGGAGGAAAAACTGTTTTTT. Protein: CATADRPEEKLFF.

This clone was observed once. The V call is TRBV5-6, the J call TRBJ2-7, with D perhaps matching TRBD2 (6 bases). V lost 7 bases and J 0 bases, leaving 20 bases between the germline ends. Germline V gene lookup returns CDR1 SGHDT and CDR2 YYEEEE. This CDR3 has 16 residues. The CDR3 region has the DNA TGTGCCAGCGGAAACGAGGGACTCGGGAGCTCCTACGAGCAGTACTTC. This translates into CASGNEGLGSSYEQYF.

The chain recombines TRBV7-9 with TRBJ2-1; D call uncertain. Trimming left V 1 base short and J 4 bases short, with 11 bases between. The V gene's germline CDR1 is SEHNR and CDR2 FQNEAQ (reference sequence). The CDR3 sequence is 15 residues long. This CDR3 reads CASSLGPQRYNEQFF. The CDR3 coding sequence is TGTGCCAGCAGCTTAGGACCTCAGAGGTACAATGAGCAGTTCTTC.

The chain carries TRBV30 and TRBJ1-3; D is possibly TRBD1 (6 bases). Per the germline V gene, CDR1 is GTSNPN and CDR2 is SVGIG (reference sequence). V gave up 8 bases and J gave up 2 bases, with 19 bases separating them. The CDR3 runs to 15 residues. The CDR3 is CARGGAGVAGNTIYF. The CDR3 DNA reads TGTGCCCGGGGTGGGGCAGGGGTAGCTGGAAACACCATATATTTT. Looking up the rest from reference TRBV30 and TRBJ1-3 gives the full variable domain: SQTIHQWPATLVQPVGSPLSLECTVEGTSNPNLYWYRQAAGRGLQLLFYSVGIGQISSEVPQNLSASRPQDRQFILSSKKLLLSDSGFYLCARGGAGVAGNTIYFGEGSWLTVV.

As DNA, the CDR3 is TGTGCCCAGACAAATATGAACACTGAAGCTTTCTTT. This codes for CAQTNMNTEAFF. The chain has TRBV30 and TRBJ1-1, with D unclear. Trimming stripped 8 bases from V and 0 bases from J, with 10 bases between. The germline V gene encodes CDR1 GTSNPN and CDR2 SVGIG (reference sequence). This CDR3 is built from 12 residues.

The chain is built from TRBV10-3 and TRBJ2-7; TRBD1 aligns across 7 bases. V shed 10 bases and J 5 bases; nucleotides not matched to a gene: 8. The germline V gene has CDR1 ENHRY and CDR2 SYGVKD. The CDR3 is 12 amino acids. The CDR3 is CATGTARDEQYF. In nucleotides, the CDR3 is TGTGCCACCGGGACAGCGAGGGACGAGCAGTACTTC.